The table lists the clone carrying this T cell receptor (beta chain) with a few counts. Its matching antigen is unknown. The data were taken from a study of identical twins. Overall study findings and caveats: Fewer insertions were carried by abundant cord blood beta clonotypes, but none was seen in memory repertoires.

Each CDR3 protein is one row after TCRdb ran MiXCR on the 5' RACE reads. The data contain 550,000 to 800,000 distinct CDR3 sequences, just over 7% of them singletons. The CDR3 is 16 amino acids. Germline loops: CDR1 SGHRS, CDR2 YFSETQ. V lost 2 bases, J lost 6 bases, and 4 bases stayed unmatched. The data were also submitted as part of a second study, on yellow fever vaccine responses in identical twins.

V is TRBV5-1 and J is TRBJ2-1; 14 nucleotides align to TRBD2. The clonotype was recovered from a woman under 30 in good health. The sequenced sample consisted of PBMCs. CDR3: CASSLRTSGRPNEQFF. Here the CDR3 DNA reads TGCGCCAGCAGCTTAAGGACTAGCGGGAGGCCCAATGAGCAGTTCTTC.